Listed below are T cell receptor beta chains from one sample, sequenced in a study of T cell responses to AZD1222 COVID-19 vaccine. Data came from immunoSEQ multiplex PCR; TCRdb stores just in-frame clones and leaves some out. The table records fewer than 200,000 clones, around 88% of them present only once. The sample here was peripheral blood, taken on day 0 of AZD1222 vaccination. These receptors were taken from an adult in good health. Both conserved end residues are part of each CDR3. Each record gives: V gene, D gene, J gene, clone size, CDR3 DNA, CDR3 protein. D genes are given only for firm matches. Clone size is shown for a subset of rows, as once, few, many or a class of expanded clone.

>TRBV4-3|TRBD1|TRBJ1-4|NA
TGCGCCAGCAGCCAAGACCGAGGACAGGGTAACGAAAAACTGTTTTTT
CASSQDRGQGNEKLFF
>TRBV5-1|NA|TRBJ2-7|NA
TGCGCCAGCAGCCTTTCCGGGGTCTCCTACGAGCAGTACTTC
CASSLSGVSYEQYF
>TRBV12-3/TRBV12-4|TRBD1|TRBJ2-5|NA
TGTGCCAGCAGGACAGGGAAAGAGACCCAGTACTTC
CASRTGKETQYF
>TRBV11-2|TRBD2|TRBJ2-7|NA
TGTGCCAGCAGCTTAAGCCGACTAGCGGGACTCTCCTACGAGCAGTACTTC
CASSLSRLAGLSYEQYF
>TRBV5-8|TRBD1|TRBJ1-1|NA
TGTGCCAGCAGCTTAGTCCGAACAGGGGATGAAGCTTTCTTT
CASSLVRTGDEAFF
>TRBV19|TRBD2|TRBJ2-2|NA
TGTGCCAGTAGTACGGGGACTAGCGTAGGCACCGGGGAGCTGTTTTTT
CASSTGTSVGTGELFF
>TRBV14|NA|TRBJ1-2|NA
TGTGCCAGCAGCCAAGCAAGCGCAGGACTATATGGCTACACCTTC
CASSQASAGLYGYTF
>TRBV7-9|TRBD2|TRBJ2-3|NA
TGTGCCAGCAGCTTACCCCCGGGACTAGCGGGAAAGGGAGATACGCAGTATTTT
CASSLPPGLAGKGDTQYF
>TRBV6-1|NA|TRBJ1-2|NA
TGTGCCAGCAGTGAAGCTCCAGGGAACTATGGCTACACCTTC
CASSEAPGNYGYTF
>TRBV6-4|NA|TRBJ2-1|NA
TGTGCCAGCAGTGACACCCTGTACAATGAGCAGTTCTTC
CASSDTLYNEQFF
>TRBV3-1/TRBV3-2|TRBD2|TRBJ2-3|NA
TGTGCCAGCAGCCAAAGTGTACTAGCGGCGCAGTATTTT
CASSQSVLAAQYF
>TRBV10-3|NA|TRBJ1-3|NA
TGTGCCATCAGTGAGTGGCAGGGAAACACCATATATTTT
CAISEWQGNTIYF
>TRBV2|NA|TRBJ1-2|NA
TGTGCCAGTGAAGGAGAGATTAACTATGGCTACACCTTC
CASEGEINYGYTF
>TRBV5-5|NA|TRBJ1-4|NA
TGTGCCAGCAGCTTAGGACAGTCTGCAACTAATGAAAAACTGTTTTTT
CASSLGQSATNEKLFF
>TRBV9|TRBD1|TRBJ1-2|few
TGTGCCAGCAGCACTCATTTACGACAGGGCAACTATGGCTACACCTTC
CASSTHLRQGNYGYTF
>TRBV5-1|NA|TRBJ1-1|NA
TGCGCCAGCAGCCGGGACGGACCCCTCAGGGATGAAGCTTTCTTT
CASSRDGPLRDEAFF